The 26 T cell receptor beta chains below all came from one sample that was sequenced in a study of cytomegalovirus exposure and HLA in healthy donors. Researchers ran the PCR with 60 Vbeta and 13 Jbeta primers. Here immunoSEQ multiplex PCR was the method, and the copy in TCRdb shows in-frame clones only, minus some. The sample has approximately 110,000 clones; approximately 70% are singletons. Input material: PBMCs. All receptors derive from a middle-aged man in good health and CMV-seropositive.

The V and J genes are TRBV11-2 and TRBJ2-1, with TRBD2 matching 11 bases. The CDR3 is 18 amino acids. V lost 2 bases and J lost 3; bases outside the gene matches: 9. Germline assignment: CDR1 SGHAT and CDR2 FQNNGV. CDR3 nucleotide sequence: TGTGCCAGCAGCTTAAACTCCCTAGCGGGAGGCCTCTACAATGAGCAGTTCTTC. Translation: CASSLNSLAGGLYNEQFF.

Only a few counts were recorded for this clone. In nucleotides, the CDR3 is TGTGCCAGCAGCTTACTGGGAGACACAGATACGCAGTATTTT. Residues: CASSLLGDTDTQYF. This chain uses TRBV7-2 with TRBJ2-3, with D possibly TRBD2 on 5 matching bases. Germline CDR1 is SGHTA and CDR2 is FQGNSA. The length of the CDR3 is 14 residues. The V and J ends lost 2 bases and 2 bases respectively, with 8 bases between them.

The V and J genes are TRBV7-9 and TRBJ2-7; a weak D match, TRBD2 (5 bases). The germline V gene encodes CDR1 SEHNR and CDR2 FQNEAQ (reference sequence). CDR3 length: 14 residues. V was clipped by 2 bases and J by 6 bases, with 14 bases between them. CDR3 residues: CASSLSFSGSEQYV. The DNA of the CDR3 is TGTGCCAGCAGCTTAAGTTTCTCGGGATCCGAGCAGTACGTC.

V gene TRBV7-9 combines with J gene TRBJ2-1; TRBD2 aligns across 8 bases. Germline CDR1 and CDR2: SEHNR and FQNEAQ (reference sequence). Trimming at V came to 5 bases and at J to 8 bases, leaving 14 bases not matched to a gene. The CDR3 is made up of 16 amino acids. CDR3: CASSPSAGVDSDEQFF. CDR3 in DNA: TGTGCCAGCAGCCCATCAGCGGGAGTAGACAGCGATGAGCAGTTCTTC.

The chain recombines TRBV6-1 with TRBJ1-1; 7 nucleotides line up with TRBD1. Germline V gene data show CDR1 as MNHNS and CDR2 as SASEGT. CDR3 length equals 16 residues. V dropped 3 bases and J dropped 3; count of bases not matched to a gene: 10. The CDR3 region has the DNA TGTGCCAGCAGTGAGTCCTGGACAGGCTCATACACTGAAGCTTTCTTT. Protein product: CASSESWTGSYTEAFF.

J is TRBJ2-7 and V is TRBV5-1; 7 nucleotides align to TRBD1. CDR1 and CDR2 from the germline V gene are SGHRS and YFSETQ. The V segment lost 0 bases and the J segment 0 bases; nucleotides outside the gene matches: 3. CDR3 size: 15 residues. The CDR3: CASSLVTGASYEQYF. The CDR3 DNA sequence: TGCGCCAGCAGCTTGGTAACAGGGGCCTCCTACGAGCAGTACTTC.

V gene TRBV6-5 combines with J gene TRBJ2-5; TRBD1 might be the D (6 bases). Trimming removed 5 bases at V and 5 bases at J, with 12 bases between. Germline V gives CDR1 MNHEY, CDR2 SVGAGI. The CDR3 spans 13 residues. The CDR3 loop is CASSRTVVETQYF. The CDR3 coding sequence is TGTGCCAGCAGTCGGACAGTAGTCGAGACCCAGTACTTC.

The chain is built from TRBV6-5 and TRBJ1-2; no definite D call. The germline gives CDR1 MNHEY, CDR2 SVGAGI. V gave up 4 bases and J gave up 4 bases, with 13 bases separating them. The CDR3 is 14 residues long. CDR3 region: CASSSRTGIYGYTF. The CDR3 coding sequence is TGTGCCAGCAGTTCTAGGACGGGGATCTATGGCTACACCTTC.

The V and J genes are TRBV7-2 and TRBJ2-3; tentatively, D is TRBD1 (6 bases). Germline V CDR1 and CDR2: SGHTA, FQGNSA. V was clipped by 4 bases and J by 2 bases, with 13 bases between them. The CDR3 contains 15 residues. The CDR3 loop is CASSSYGGYTDTQYF. CDR3 sequence (DNA): TGTGCCAGCAGCTCATATGGGGGCTACACAGATACGCAGTATTTT.

The chain joins TRBV6-1 to TRBJ2-2; 9 bases line up with TRBD2. The CDR3 runs 17 residues. The germline gives CDR1 MNHNS, CDR2 SASEGT. Trimming removed 0 bases from V and 5 bases from J; junction bases left unmatched: 7. The CDR3, as DNA: TGTGCCAGCAGTGAAGCGCGGCGGGAGGGAAAGACCGGGGAGCTGTTTTTT. Protein product: CASSEARREGKTGELFF.

This clone has just a few counts. The CDR3 nucleotides read TGTGCCAGCAGTGCACAGGGACAGGGTAATCAGCCCCAGCATTTT. Its translation: CASSAQGQGNQPQHF. This chain links TRBV2 with TRBJ1-5; the match to TRBD1 covers 9 bases. This CDR3 spans 15 amino acids. Losses at the gene ends were 4 bases for V and 4 bases for J; bases not matched to a gene: 5. Per germline, CDR1 SNHLY and CDR2 FYNNEI.

The rearrangement links TRBV5-6 to TRBJ1-1, with D tentatively TRBD1 (5 bases). Germline CDR1 and CDR2: SGHDT and YYEEEE. This CDR3 region has 15 residues. V was clipped by 4 bases and J by 0 bases, with 13 bases between them. CDR3 DNA sequence: TGTGCCAGCAGCGCGGCAGGGAGGGTGAACACTGAAGCTTTCTTT. Amino acid sequence: CASSAAGRVNTEAFF.

This clone was recorded once. The chain has TRBV11-3 and TRBJ1-2; possibly TRBD1 for D (6 bases). Germline V gene lookup returns CDR1 SGHNT and CDR2 YENEEA. V lost 4 bases and J lost 5, with 29 bases in between. The CDR3 spans 19 residues. CDR3 loop: CASSSKKISAGEIVYGYTF. CDR3 sequence (DNA): TGTGCCAGCAGCTCAAAGAAGATATCGGCAGGGGAGATCGTTTATGGCTACACCTTC.

This clone has a handful of counts. This sequence joins TRBV9 and TRBJ2-7, with D possibly being TRBD2 (6 bases). CDR3 length equals 14 residues. Germline loops: CDR1 SGDLS, CDR2 YYNGEE. The ends were cut back, 0 bases at V and 5 bases at J, with 12 bases in the middle. CDR3 sequence (DNA): TGTGCCAGCAGCGTAGTAGGGGAGGTCCACGAGCAGTACTTC. It codes for CASSVVGEVHEQYF.

The rearrangement uses TRBV4-2 and TRBJ2-2; D is perhaps TRBD2 (6 bases). Germline CDR1 reads LGHNA; CDR2 reads YNFKEQ. V was shortened by 3 bases and J by 5 bases, with 10 bases between the two germline ends. This CDR3 region has 14 residues. DNA for the CDR3: TGTGCCAGCAGCCAGATGAGCGGGACCGGGGAGCTGTTTTTT. It encodes CASSQMSGTGELFF.

The CDR3 DNA sequence: TGTGCCAGCAGTGAATCATTCAGGGTCACCGGGGAGCTGTTTTTT. Translation gives CASSESFRVTGELFF. The chain carries TRBV6-1 and TRBJ2-2; tentative D call: TRBD1 (5 bases). This CDR3 spans 15 amino acids. CDR1 is MNHNS, CDR2 SASEGT, per germline. V lost 2 bases to trimming and J lost 4 bases, with 11 bases between them.

The chain uses TRBV2 and TRBJ2-7; perhaps TRBD2 as D (7 bases). The CDR3 covers 15 residues. Germline CDR1 and CDR2: SNHLY and FYNNEI. V was trimmed by 8 bases and J by 2 bases, leaving 19 bases between them. CDR3 protein: CASSLLGGAAYEQYV. CDR3 coding DNA: TGTGCCAGCTCGCTGCTAGGGGGGGCCGCCTACGAGCAGTACGTC.

The V and J genes are TRBV7-9 and TRBJ2-7, with 9 positions matching TRBD1. V was pared by 5 bases and J by 2 bases, with 4 bases of the junction left unmatched. Germline loops: CDR1 SEHNR, CDR2 FQNEAQ (reference sequence). The CDR3 sequence is 14 residues long. CDR3 DNA sequence: TGTGCCAGCAGCCCCCGGGACAGGGCCTACGAGCAGTACTTC. Translating it yields CASSPRDRAYEQYF.

The chain recombines TRBV2 with TRBJ1-5; a possible D gene is TRBD1 (6 bases). Trimming shortened V by 7 bases and J by 8 bases, and 15 bases separated the two germline ends. This CDR3 spans 13 amino acids. Per germline, CDR1 SNHLY and CDR2 FYNNEI. This CDR3 is CASTRVEGEPQHF. The CDR3, as DNA: TGTGCCAGCACGAGGGTCGAGGGGGAGCCCCAGCATTTT. Filled out from reference TRBV2 and TRBJ1-5, the complete variable domain reads EPEVTQTPSHQVTQMGQEVILRCVPISNHLYFYWYRQILGQKVEFLVSFYNNEISEKSEIFDDQFSVERPDGSNFTLKIRSTKLEDSAMYFCASTRVEGEPQHFGDGTRLSIL.

The chain joins TRBV7-9 to TRBJ1-2, with TRBD1 matching over 9 bases. J was trimmed by 6 bases and V by 0 bases; bases with no gene match: 8. Germline assignment: CDR1 SEHNR and CDR2 FQNEAQ (reference sequence). The CDR3 length is 16 residues. CDR3 protein: CASSLAGQGGFDGYTF. In nucleotides, the CDR3 is TGTGCCAGCAGCTTAGCGGGACAGGGAGGTTTTGATGGCTACACCTTC.

This clone was recorded a few times. The V gene is TRBV5-4, the J gene TRBJ1-4; the D is unclear. Germline V lookup: CDR1 SGHNT, CDR2 YYREEE (reference sequence). The ends were cut back, 4 bases at V and 5 bases at J, with 12 bases in the middle. The length of the CDR3 is 14 residues. The CDR3 loop is CASSPRTGNEKLFF. In DNA form, the CDR3 reads TGTGCCAGCAGCCCTAGGACGGGGAATGAAAAACTGTTTTTT.

The chain is built from TRBV15 and TRBJ2-6; D may be TRBD2 (5 bases). Deletions cut 0 bases from V and 0 bases from J, with 12 bases between. Germline assignment: CDR1 LNHNV and CDR2 YYDKDF (reference sequence). This CDR3 is 18 amino acids long. The CDR3: CATSREDGAGSGANVLTF. CDR3 in DNA: TGTGCCACCAGCAGAGAAGATGGCGCGGGCTCTGGGGCCAACGTCCTGACTTTC.

The V gene is TRBV27, the J gene TRBJ2-7, with 7 bases lining up with TRBD1. The V gene end was trimmed by 3 bases and the J gene end by 2 bases; junction bases not matched to a gene: 4. This CDR3 has 14 amino acids. In germline, CDR1 is MNHEY, CDR2 SMNVEV (reference sequence). The CDR3 spells CASSFNRGAYEQYF. CDR3 sequence (DNA): TGTGCCAGCAGTTTTAACAGGGGAGCCTACGAGCAGTACTTC.

The V gene is TRBV29-1, the J gene TRBJ2-3, with TRBD1 as a possible D gene (5 bases). CDR3 length: 15 amino acids. Trimming removed 3 bases from V and 0 bases from J, with 13 bases in between. CDR1 SQVTM and CDR2 ANQGSEA come from the germline V gene. CDR3 region: CSVEGRRRSTDTQYF. The CDR3 DNA is TGCAGCGTTGAGGGGCGCCGGCGTAGCACAGATACGCAGTATTTT.

This clone was seen a single time. The CDR3, as DNA: TGTGCCAGTGACCCGACAGGGGAAAGGGACACTGAAGCTTTCTTT. Protein product: CASDPTGERDTEAFF. This chain joins TRBV19 and TRBJ1-1, with TRBD1 matching over 8 bases. The trim removed 8 bases at V and 3 bases at J, leaving 11 bases unmatched. This CDR3 contains 15 residues. CDR1 LNHDA and CDR2 SQIVND come from the germline V gene (reference sequence).

V gene TRBV7-9 combines with J gene TRBJ2-7; 9 bases align to TRBD1. J was trimmed by 6 bases and V by 5 bases; bases with no gene match: 5. CDR1 is SEHNR, CDR2 FQNEAQ, per germline (reference sequence). The CDR3 runs 13 residues. The CDR3 loop is CASSGTGTSEQYF. The DNA of the CDR3 is TGTGCCAGCAGCGGGACAGGGACAAGCGAGCAGTACTTC.